This TCR beta chain emerged from a study of CD8 T cells in Susac syndrome (dated by TCRdb to about 2019). Regarding the complete study: Repertoire sequencing was used to test whether CD8+ T cell activation and differentiation in Susac syndrome was antigen driven.

The CDR3 numbers 14 residues from cysteine through phenylalanine. Only CDR3 DNA remains: 42 bases, in frame from the first base. The germline V gene specifies SGHDN as CDR1 and FVKESK as CDR2. V and J lose 0 bases and 5 bases, and a span of 10 bases separates them. Peripheral blood CD8+ and CD4+ T cells from healthy donors, Susac syndrome patients and multiple sclerosis patients were profiled using high-throughput TCR beta sequencing. Healthy donors were age- and sex-matched controls. Bulk CD8+ and CD4+ T cells were purified by magnetic negative isolation, while CD8+ TEMRA cells were enriched using FACS. Blood was collected in EDTA tubes and processed within 24 hours, with PBMCs isolated through density gradient centrifugation. PBMCs intended for TCR sequencing were cryopreserved in liquid nitrogen and thawed later in a water bath at 37 degrees C. A purity of at least 90% was achieved for sorted or isolated CD4+, CD8+ and CD8+ TEMRA cells.

Overall study results and their limits: The number of individuals in the TCR sequencing and HLA analysis was recognized as being relatively small.

On this clonotype itself: It lacks a known antigen. It has no much larger one-base neighbor in the sample; base qualities were not kept.

RNA was extracted with the RNeasy kit and roughly 0.45 to 1 ug was reverse transcribed using random hexamers. TCR beta CDR3 regions were amplified with the immunoSEQ multiplex PCR assay covering 54 Vbeta and 13 Jbeta segments. To correct PCR amplification bias, a synthetic template baseline was used for both primer optimization and computational correction. The original methods were these. Reads were annotated to V, D and J genes per IMGT and analyzed with immunoSEQ Analyzer, keeping only productive sequences. Clonality was computed as one minus Shannon entropy normalized by log2 of the number of productive unique sequences. For each patient and control, public and private clones were evaluated among the 100 most prevalent clones. A clone was defined as Susac-specific if it was absent from the healthy and MS cohorts, from about 1,100 published viral clones and from other ImmuneACCESS disease sequences. The public reads were reanalyzed by TCRdb: fastp trimming at Q25, MiXCR alignment, in-frame beta chains only. Rows are combined by CDR3 protein, so each entry shows the most common genes and DNA. The V and J calls and clone size come from TCRdb's table, not from the authors' own analysis. The sample data list 100,000 to 150,000 distinct CDR3 sequences, and over 85% of these were observed just once. Around 0.087% of the sample lies in the top ten.

The sequenced material came from CD4+ T cells from PBMCs. This sequence uses TRBV14 and TRBJ1-2, with no confident D gene call. The sequence derives from a human donor in good health. The nucleotide sequence is TGTGCCAGCAGCCAAGATGTGCCGGTGTATGGCTACACCTTC. Its translation reads: CASSQDVPVYGYTF. Beyond the CDR3, the reference TRBV14 and TRBJ1-2 genes provide the residues; the full variable domain reads: EAGVTQFPSHSVIEKGQTVTLRCDPISGHDNLYWYRRVMGKEIKFLLHFVKESKQDESGMPNNRFLAERTGGTYSTLKVQPAELEDSGVYFCASSQDVPVYGYTFGSGTRLTVV.